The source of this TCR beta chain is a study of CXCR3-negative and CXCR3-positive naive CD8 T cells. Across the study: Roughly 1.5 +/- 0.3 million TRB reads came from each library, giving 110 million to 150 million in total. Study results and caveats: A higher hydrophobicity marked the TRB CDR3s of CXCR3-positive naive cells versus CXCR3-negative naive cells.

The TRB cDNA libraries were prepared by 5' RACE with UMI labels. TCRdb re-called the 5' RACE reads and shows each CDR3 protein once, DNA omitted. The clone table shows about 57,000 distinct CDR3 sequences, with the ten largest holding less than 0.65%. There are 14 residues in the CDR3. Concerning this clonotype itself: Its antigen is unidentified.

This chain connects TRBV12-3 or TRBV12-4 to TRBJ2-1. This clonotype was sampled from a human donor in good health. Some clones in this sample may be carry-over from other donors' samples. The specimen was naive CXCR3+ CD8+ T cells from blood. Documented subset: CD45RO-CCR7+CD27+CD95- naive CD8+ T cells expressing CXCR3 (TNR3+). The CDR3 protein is CASDGPLSYNEQFF.